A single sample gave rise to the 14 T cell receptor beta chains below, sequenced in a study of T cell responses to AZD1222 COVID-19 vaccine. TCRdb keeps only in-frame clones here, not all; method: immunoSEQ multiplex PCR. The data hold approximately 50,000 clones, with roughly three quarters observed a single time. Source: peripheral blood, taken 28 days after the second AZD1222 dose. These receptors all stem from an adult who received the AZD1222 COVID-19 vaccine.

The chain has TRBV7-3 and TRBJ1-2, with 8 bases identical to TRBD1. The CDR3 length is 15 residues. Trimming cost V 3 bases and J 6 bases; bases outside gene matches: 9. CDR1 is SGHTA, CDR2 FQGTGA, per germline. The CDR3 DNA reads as TGTGCCAGCAGCTTCGACGGGACAGGTCGAGATGGCTACACCTTC. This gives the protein CASSFDGTGRDGYTF.

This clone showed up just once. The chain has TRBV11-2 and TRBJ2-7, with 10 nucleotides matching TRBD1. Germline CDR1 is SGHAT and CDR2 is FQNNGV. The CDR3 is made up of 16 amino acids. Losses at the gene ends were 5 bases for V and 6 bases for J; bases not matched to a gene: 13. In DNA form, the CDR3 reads TGTGCCAGCAGCCCACGAGGGACAGGGGAAAGCGGCGAGCAGTACTTC. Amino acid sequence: CASSPRGTGESGEQYF.

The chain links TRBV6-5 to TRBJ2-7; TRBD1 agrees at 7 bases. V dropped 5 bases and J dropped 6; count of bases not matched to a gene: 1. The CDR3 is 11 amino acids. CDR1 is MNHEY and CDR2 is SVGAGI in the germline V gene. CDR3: CASSHRGEQYF. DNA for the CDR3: TGTGCCAGCAGTCACAGGGGCGAGCAGTACTTC.

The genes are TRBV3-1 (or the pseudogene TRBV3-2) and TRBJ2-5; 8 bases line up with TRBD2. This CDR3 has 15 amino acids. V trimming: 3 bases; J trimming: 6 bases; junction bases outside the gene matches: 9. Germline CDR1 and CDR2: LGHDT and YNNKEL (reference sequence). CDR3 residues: CASSQVPGLGQTQYF. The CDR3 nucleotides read TGTGCCAGCAGCCAGGTACCGGGACTAGGACAGACCCAGTACTTC.

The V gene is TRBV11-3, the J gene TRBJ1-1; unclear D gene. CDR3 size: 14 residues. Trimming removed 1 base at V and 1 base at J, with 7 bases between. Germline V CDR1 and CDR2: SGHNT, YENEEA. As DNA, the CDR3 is TGTGCCAGCAGCTTAGGTCCGGGGAACACTGAAGCTTTCTTT. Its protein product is CASSLGPGNTEAFF. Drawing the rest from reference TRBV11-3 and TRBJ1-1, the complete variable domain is EAGVVQSPRYKIIEKKQPVAFWCNPISGHNTLYWYLQNLGQGPELLIRYENEEAVDDSQLPKDRFSAERLKGVDSTLKIQPAELGDSAVYLCASSLGPGNTEAFFGQGTRLTVV.

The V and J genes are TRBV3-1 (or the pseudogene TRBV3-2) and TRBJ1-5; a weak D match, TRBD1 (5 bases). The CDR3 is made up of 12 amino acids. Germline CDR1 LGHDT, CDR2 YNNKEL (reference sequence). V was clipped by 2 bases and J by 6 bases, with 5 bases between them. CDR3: CASSQQGQPQHF. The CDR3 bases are TGTGCCAGCAGCCAACAGGGTCAGCCCCAGCATTTT.

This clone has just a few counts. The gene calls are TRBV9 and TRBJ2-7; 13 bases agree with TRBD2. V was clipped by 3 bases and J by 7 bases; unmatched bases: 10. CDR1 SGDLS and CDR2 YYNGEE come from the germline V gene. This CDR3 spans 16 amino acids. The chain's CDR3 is CASSAKLAGGPKEQYF. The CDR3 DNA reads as TGTGCCAGCAGCGCAAAACTAGCGGGAGGGCCGAAGGAGCAGTACTTC.

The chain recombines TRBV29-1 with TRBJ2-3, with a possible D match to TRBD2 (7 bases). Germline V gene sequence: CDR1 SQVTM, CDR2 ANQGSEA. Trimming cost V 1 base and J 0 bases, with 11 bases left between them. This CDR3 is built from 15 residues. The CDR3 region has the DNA TGCAGCGTTGAAGGCGGGGGCAGGAGCACAGATACGCAGTATTTT. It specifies CSVEGGGRSTDTQYF.

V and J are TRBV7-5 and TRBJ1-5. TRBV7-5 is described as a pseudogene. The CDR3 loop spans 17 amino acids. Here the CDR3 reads CARSPTFYYSDNQPQHF. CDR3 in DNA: TGTGCCAGAAGCCCCACTTTTTACTACAGCGACAATCAGCCCCAGCATTTT.

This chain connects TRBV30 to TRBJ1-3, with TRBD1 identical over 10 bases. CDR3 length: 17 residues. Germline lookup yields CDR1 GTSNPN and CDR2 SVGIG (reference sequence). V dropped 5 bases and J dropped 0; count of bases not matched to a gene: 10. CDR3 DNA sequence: TGTGCCTGGGCCGGGACAGGGGCGTTTGTCTCTGGAAACACCATATATTTT. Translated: CAWAGTGAFVSGNTIYF.

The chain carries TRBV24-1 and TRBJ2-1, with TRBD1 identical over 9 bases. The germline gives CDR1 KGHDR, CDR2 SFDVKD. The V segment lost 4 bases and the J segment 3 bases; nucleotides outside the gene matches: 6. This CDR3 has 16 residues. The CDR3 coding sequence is TGTGCCACCAGTGAAAAGGGACAGGGATACTACAATGAGCAGTTCTTC. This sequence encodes CATSEKGQGYYNEQFF.

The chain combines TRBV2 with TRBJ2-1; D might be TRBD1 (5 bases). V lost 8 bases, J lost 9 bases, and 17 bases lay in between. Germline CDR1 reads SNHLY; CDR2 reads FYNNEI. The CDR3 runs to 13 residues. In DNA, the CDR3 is TGTGCCAGCGGGGCAGAGGATCGGAGTGAGCAGTTCTTC. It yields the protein CASGAEDRSEQFF.

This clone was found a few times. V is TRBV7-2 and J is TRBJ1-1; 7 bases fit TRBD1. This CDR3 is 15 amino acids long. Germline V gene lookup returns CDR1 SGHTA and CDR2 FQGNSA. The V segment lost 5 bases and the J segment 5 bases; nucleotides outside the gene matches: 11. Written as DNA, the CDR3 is TGTGCCAGCAGCATCATGACAGGGTTGGGGACTGAAGCTTTCTTT. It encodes CASSIMTGLGTEAFF.

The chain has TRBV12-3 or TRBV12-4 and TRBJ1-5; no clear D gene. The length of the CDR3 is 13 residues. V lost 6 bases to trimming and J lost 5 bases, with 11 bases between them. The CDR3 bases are TGTGCCAGCAGAAAGACACCTGATCAGCCCCAGCATTTT. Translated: CASRKTPDQPQHF.